The text below deals with one TCR beta chain. Its specificity is unknown. The data stem from a study of cytotoxic CD8 clonotypes in ibrutinib-treated CLL. General observations from the study: Public clonotypes (which were uncommon) either contracted or remained stable on treatment.

Germline CDR1 is SGHRS and CDR2 is YFSETQ. The CDR3 totals 16 residues. The V and J ends lost 0 bases and 7 bases, in that order; junction bases with no gene match: 4. The assay was immunoSEQ multiplex PCR, and TCRdb's table has in-frame clones only and misses some. The sample lists some 200,000 clones; around 70% were seen once. The sequencing here drew on PBMCs, taken after 12 months of ibrutinib treatment. The chain combines TRBV5-1 with TRBJ2-1; TRBD2 matches 13 bases. This clonotype was sampled from a human donor with chronic lymphocytic leukemia. The CDR3 spells CASSLAGTSGANEQFF. In DNA form, the CDR3 reads TGCGCCAGCAGCTTGGCCGGGACTAGCGGGGCTAATGAGCAGTTCTTC.